A selection of T cell receptor beta chains follows, all from one sample in a study of read filtering for tumor transcriptome and immune sequencing. TCRdb ran MiXCR on the reads and lists one entry per CDR3 protein. The sample records around 65,000 distinct CDR3 sequences, roughly 19% being singletons. Input material: a population of CD138-negative cells sorted from bone marrow. These receptors all stem from a donor aged 40 or over with multiple myeloma. Each CDR3 is given with its conserved first and last residue. D genes are given only for firm matches. Clone size is given for some rows only: seen once, a few or many times, or a class if the clone is expanded.

CASSPDSGIPDTQYF,TGTGCCAGCAGCCCCGACAGCGGGATCCCAGATACGCAGTATTTT,TRBV7-3,-,TRBD2,TRBJ2-3
CASSYSRTGELFF,TGTGCCAGCAGTTACTCACGGACCGGGGAGCTGTTTTTT,TRBV6-2/TRBV6-3,many,-,TRBJ2-2
CASSPPGSAGELFF,TGTGCCAGCAGCCCCCCGGGGTCCGCCGGGGAGCTGTTTTTT,TRBV7-9,few,-,TRBJ2-2
CSADDGLGSEANQPQHF,TGCAGTGCCGACGATGGCCTTGGGTCGGAAGCTAATCAGCCCCAGCATTTT,TRBV20-1,many,-,TRBJ1-5
CASSEGTSDTGEPFF,TGTGCCAGCAGTGAAGGGACTAGCGACACCGGGGAGCCGTTTTTT,TRBV6-1,few,TRBD2,TRBJ2-2
CSASSGRAKDTQYF,TGCAGTGCTAGTAGCGGGAGGGCCAAGGATACGCAGTATTTT,TRBV20-1,many,TRBD2,TRBJ2-3
CASSLLGRTYGEQFF,TGTGCCAGCAGCTTACTTGGGCGGACTTACGGTGAGCAGTTCTTC,TRBV11-3,-,-,TRBJ2-1
CASSLRRSGTEAFF,TGTGCCAGCAGCTTAAGAAGGTCCGGCACTGAAGCTTTCTTT,TRBV7-2,many,-,TRBJ1-1
CASSPVDPPIMNTEAFF,TGTGCCAGCTCACCGGTGGATCCTCCTATAATGAACACTGAAGCTTTCTTT,TRBV18,many,-,TRBJ1-1
CASAPSGAYEQYF,TGTGCCAGCGCGCCCTCGGGAGCTTACGAGCAGTACTTC,TRBV6-5,many,-,TRBJ2-7
CSARAGVSNQPQHF,TGCAGTGCTAGGGCGGGGGTTAGCAATCAGCCCCAGCATTTT,TRBV20-1,many,-,TRBJ1-5
CASVSSGTNEQFF,TGTGCCAGCGTTTCTAGCGGGACAAATGAGCAGTTCTTC,TRBV12-3/TRBV12-4,many,TRBD2,TRBJ2-1
CAWSIDRAGEQYF,TGTGCCTGGAGTATAGACAGGGCGGGTGAGCAGTACTTC,TRBV30,many,TRBD1,TRBJ2-7
CASSPGIYNEQFF,TGTGCCAGCTCACCGGGAATTTACAATGAGCAGTTCTTC,TRBV18,many,-,TRBJ2-1
CASSLLSGVSYEQYF,TGCGCCAGCAGCTTGTTAAGCGGGGTCTCCTACGAGCAGTACTTC,TRBV5-1,many,TRBD2,TRBJ2-7
CASSRLAGGDTGELFF,TGCGCCAGCAGCCGACTAGCGGGAGGGGACACCGGGGAGCTGTTTTTT,TRBV5-1,many,TRBD2,TRBJ2-2